A single sample is the source of the 10 T cell receptor beta chains below, sequenced in a study of spatial heterogeneity in lung cancer. Time point of the sample: sample taken at primary tumor resection. Tumor, nontumor lung or frozen PBMC supplied whole RNA, sequenced without sorting. TCRdb re-called the 5' RACE reads with MiXCR, one entry per CDR3 protein. The table includes about 23,000 distinct CDR3 sequences, roughly 4.5% detected once. Sequencing was performed on PBMCs, taken at surgery. The receptor set was obtained from a male donor with early-stage non-small cell lung cancer.

This clonotype was seen repeatedly, ten times or more. This chain links TRBV2 with TRBJ2-1; 14 nucleotides line up with TRBD2. Germline V gene data show CDR1 as SNHLY and CDR2 as FYNNEI. Trimming at V came to 6 bases and at J to 8 bases, leaving 6 bases not matched to a gene. The CDR3 sequence is 15 residues long. As DNA, the CDR3 is TGTGCCAGCAGGAGGACTAGCGGGGGGATTGATGAGCAGTTCTTC. Protein product: CASRRTSGGIDEQFF.

There are many counts of this clonotype. This chain joins TRBV20-1 and TRBJ2-1, with D maybe TRBD2 (6 bases). This CDR3 is built from 14 residues. With 2 bases removed from V and 5 bases from J, the gap between germline ends came to 13 bases. Germline V lookup: CDR1 DFQATT, CDR2 SNEGSKA (reference sequence). CDR3 sequence reads: CSARTTGTHNEQFF. The CDR3 nucleotides read TGCAGTGCTAGAACGACCGGGACTCACAATGAGCAGTTCTTC.

This clonotype was found many times. The chain has TRBV2 and TRBJ2-5; D call uncertain. Germline-derived CDR1 and CDR2 are SNHLY and FYNNEI. Trimming took off 4 bases at V and 7 bases at J, with 13 bases between the two ends. The CDR3 is 13 residues long. The CDR3 region has the DNA TGTGCCAGCAGTGTAACAGCTCCAGGGACCCAGTACTTC. Protein sequence: CASSVTAPGTQYF.

This clonotype was seen repeatedly, ten times or more. This rearrangement joins TRBV5-1 to TRBJ2-5; D is ambiguous. V was cut by 2 bases and J by 2 bases, with 10 bases left in between. CDR3 length equals 14 residues. Germline V gene lookup returns CDR1 SGHRS and CDR2 YFSETQ. CDR3 nucleotides: TGCGCCAGCAGCTTATCGACTTTGCAAGAGACCCAGTACTTC. Translating gives CASSLSTLQETQYF.

This clonotype was seen many times. It is unclear where the CDR3 begins or ends on the DNA, so no DNA is shown, and the CDR3 is as TCRdb lists it. The genes are TRBV30 and TRBJ2-7; TRBD1 is the table's D call, not checked against the DNA. The CDR3 contains 13 residues when both ends are counted. Looked up from germline, CDR1 is GTSNPN and CDR2 is SVGIG (reference sequence). This chain's CDR3 is CAFGEGVSYEQYF.

This clonotype was found many times. This sequence joins TRBV6-1 and TRBJ2-7; TRBD2 aligns across 7 bases. Germline lookup yields CDR1 MNHNS and CDR2 SASEGT. The junction had 8 bases not matched to a gene; V was cut back by 6 bases and J by 0 bases. There are 15 residues in the CDR3. CDR3 bases: TGTGCCAGCAGGGTAGGGACTACTAGCTCCTACGAGCAGTACTTC. Translated, it gives CASRVGTTSSYEQYF.

This clonotype was observed at least ten times. This chain uses TRBV28 with TRBJ2-1; D not resolved. The CDR3 totals 15 residues. The germline gives CDR1 MDHEN, CDR2 SYDVKM. V lost 1 base and J 7 bases, leaving 14 bases between the germline ends. CDR3 in amino acids: CASSLYTDAKNEQFF. As DNA, the CDR3 is TGTGCCAGCAGTTTATACACGGATGCTAAAAATGAGCAGTTCTTC.

Many counts were recorded for this clonotype. V and J are TRBV2 and TRBJ1-6, with 8 bases matching TRBD1. Unmatched junction bases numbered 1, after V lost 1 base and J lost 8 bases. The CDR3 totals 14 residues. Germline assignment: CDR1 SNHLY and CDR2 FYNNEI. The CDR3 DNA sequence: TGTGCCAGCAGTGAAGGGACAGGGTATTCACCCCTCCACTTT. This codes for CASSEGTGYSPLHF.

This clonotype was seen many times. The J gene is TRBJ1-2, the V gene TRBV19, with D perhaps TRBD1 (5 bases). Germline loops: CDR1 LNHDA, CDR2 SQIVND (reference sequence). This CDR3 comprises 17 residues. The V end lost 5 bases, the J end lost 5 bases, and 24 bases lay between the germline ends. DNA of the CDR3: TGTGCCAGTAGTCCCCAAGGGACGTATTTCGGACCTTATGGCTACACCTTC. Residues: CASSPQGTYFGPYGYTF.

The chain links TRBV14 to TRBJ1-6, with a tentative D call TRBD1 (6 bases). The CDR3 is 13 amino acids. V shed 5 bases and J shed 14 bases, with 16 bases lying between them. The germline V gene encodes CDR1 SGHDN and CDR2 FVKESK. The CDR3 region has the DNA TGTGCCAGCAGCTCGAGGGGGAGGGTGTCCCTCCACTTT. This translates into CASSSRGRVSLHF.